This T cell receptor (beta chain) was sequenced in a study of technical replicates of blood from a few donors. The table came from immunoSEQ multiplex PCR; TCRdb's copy has only in-frame clones and leaves some out. Counted here are tens of thousands of clones, about 94% occurring once; the ten biggest clones make up approximately 4.2%. This clone was found a few times. From germline, CDR1 is PRHDT and CDR2 FYEKMQ (reference sequence). Unmatched junction bases numbered 5, after V lost 2 bases and J lost 7 bases. The CDR3 loop spans 16 amino acids. V is TRBV13 and J is TRBJ1-6; 10 bases are a match to TRBD1. The receptor was isolated from a human donor in good health. Some clones in this sample may be carry-over from other donors' samples. The sequenced sample consisted of PBMCs. CDR3 amino acids: CASSLIWDRGNSPLHF. In DNA, the CDR3 is TGTGCCAGCAGCTTAATCTGGGACAGGGGCAATTCACCCCTCCACTTT.